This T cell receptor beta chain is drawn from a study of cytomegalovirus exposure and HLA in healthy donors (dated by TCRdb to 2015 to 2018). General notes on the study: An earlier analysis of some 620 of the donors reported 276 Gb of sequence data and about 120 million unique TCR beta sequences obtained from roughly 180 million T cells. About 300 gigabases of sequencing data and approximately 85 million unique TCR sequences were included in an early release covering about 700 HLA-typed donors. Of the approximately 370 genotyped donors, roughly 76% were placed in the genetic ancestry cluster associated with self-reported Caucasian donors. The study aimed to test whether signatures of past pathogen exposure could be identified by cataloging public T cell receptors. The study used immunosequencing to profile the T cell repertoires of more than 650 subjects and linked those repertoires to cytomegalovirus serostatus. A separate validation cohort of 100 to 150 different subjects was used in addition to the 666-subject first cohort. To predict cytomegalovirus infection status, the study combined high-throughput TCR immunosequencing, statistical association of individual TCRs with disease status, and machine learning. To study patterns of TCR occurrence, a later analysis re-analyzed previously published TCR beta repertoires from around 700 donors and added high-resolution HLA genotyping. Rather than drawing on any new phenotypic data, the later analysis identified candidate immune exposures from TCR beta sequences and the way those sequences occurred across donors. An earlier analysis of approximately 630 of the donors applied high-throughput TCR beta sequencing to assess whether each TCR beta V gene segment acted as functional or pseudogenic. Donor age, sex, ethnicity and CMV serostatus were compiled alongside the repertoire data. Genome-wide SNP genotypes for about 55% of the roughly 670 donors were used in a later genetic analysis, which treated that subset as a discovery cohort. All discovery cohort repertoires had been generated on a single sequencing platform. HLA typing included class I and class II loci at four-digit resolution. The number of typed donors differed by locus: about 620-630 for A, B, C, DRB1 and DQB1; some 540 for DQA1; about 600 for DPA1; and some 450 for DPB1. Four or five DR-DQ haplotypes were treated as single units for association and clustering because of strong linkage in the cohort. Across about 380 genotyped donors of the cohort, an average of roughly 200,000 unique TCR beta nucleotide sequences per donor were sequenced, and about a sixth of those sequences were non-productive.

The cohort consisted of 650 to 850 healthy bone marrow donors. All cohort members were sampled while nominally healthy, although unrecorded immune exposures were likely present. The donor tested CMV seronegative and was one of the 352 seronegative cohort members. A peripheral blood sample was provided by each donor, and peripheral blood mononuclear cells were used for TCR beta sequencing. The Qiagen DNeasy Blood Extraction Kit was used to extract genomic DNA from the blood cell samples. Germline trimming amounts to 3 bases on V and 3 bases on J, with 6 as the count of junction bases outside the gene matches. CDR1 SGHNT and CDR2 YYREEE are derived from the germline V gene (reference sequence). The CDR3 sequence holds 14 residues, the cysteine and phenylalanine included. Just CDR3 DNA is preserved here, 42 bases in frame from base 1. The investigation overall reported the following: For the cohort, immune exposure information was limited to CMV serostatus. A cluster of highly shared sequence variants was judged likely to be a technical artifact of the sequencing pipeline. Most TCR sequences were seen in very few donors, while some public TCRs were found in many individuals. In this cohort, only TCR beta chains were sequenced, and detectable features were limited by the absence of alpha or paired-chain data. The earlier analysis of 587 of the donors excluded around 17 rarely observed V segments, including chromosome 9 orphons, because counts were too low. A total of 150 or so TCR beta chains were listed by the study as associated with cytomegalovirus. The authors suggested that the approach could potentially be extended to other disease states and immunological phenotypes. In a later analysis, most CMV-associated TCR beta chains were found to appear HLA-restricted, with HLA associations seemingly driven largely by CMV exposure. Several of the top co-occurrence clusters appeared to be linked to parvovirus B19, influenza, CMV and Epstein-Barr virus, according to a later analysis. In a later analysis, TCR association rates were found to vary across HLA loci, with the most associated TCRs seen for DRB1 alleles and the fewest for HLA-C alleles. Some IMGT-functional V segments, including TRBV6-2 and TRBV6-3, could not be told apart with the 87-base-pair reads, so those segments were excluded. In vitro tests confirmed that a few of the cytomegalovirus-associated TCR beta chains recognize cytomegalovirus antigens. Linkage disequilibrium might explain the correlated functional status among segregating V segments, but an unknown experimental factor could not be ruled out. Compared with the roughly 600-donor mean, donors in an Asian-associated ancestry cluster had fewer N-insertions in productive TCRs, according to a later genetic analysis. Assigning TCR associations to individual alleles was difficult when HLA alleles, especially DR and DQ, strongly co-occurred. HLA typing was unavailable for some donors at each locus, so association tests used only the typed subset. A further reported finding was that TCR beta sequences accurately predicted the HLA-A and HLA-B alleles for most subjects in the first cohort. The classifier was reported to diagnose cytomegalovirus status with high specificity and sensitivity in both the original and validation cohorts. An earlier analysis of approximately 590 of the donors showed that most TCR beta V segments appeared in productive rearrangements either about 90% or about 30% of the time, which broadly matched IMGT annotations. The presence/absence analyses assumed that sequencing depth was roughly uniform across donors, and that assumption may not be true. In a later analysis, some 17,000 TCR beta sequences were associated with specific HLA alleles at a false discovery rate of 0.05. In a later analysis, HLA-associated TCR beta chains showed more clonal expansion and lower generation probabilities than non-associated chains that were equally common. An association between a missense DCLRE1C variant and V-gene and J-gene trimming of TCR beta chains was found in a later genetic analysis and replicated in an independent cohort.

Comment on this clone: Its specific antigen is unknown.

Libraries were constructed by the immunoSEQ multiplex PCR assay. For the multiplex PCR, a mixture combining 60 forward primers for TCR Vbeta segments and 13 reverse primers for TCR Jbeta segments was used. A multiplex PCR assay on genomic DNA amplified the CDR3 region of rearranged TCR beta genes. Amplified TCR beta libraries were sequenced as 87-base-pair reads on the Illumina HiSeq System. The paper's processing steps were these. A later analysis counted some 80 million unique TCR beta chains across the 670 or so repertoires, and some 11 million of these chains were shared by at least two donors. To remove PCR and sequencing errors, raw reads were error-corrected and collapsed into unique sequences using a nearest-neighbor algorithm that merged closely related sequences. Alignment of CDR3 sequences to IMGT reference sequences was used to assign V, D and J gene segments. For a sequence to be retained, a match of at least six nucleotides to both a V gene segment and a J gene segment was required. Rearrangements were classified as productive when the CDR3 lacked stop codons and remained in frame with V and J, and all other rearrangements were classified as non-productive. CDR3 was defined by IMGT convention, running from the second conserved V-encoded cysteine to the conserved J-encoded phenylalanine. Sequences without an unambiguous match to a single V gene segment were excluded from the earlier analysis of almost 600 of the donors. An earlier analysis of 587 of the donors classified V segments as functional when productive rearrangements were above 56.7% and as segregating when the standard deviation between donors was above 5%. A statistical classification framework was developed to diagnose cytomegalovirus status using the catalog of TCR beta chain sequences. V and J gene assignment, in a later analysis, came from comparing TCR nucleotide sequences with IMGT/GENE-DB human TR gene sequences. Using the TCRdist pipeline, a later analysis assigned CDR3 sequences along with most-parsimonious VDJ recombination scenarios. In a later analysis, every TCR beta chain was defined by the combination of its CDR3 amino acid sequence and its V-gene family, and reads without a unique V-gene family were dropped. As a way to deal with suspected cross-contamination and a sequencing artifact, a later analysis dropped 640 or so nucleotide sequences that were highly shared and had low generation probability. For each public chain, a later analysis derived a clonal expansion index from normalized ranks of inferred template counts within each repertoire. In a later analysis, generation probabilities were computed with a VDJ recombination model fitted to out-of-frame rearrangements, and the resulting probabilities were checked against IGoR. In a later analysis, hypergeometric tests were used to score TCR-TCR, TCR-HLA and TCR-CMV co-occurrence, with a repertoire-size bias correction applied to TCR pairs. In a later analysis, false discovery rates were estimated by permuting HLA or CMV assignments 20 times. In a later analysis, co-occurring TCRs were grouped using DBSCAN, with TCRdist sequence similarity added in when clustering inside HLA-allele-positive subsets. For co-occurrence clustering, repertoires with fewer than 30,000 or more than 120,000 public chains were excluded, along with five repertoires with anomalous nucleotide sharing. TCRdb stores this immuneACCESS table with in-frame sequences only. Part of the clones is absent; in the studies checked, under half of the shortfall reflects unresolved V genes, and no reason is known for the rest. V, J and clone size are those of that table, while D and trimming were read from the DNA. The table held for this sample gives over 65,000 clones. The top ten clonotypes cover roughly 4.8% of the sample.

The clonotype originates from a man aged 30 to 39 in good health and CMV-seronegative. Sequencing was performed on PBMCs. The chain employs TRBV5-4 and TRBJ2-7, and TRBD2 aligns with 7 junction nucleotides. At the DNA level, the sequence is TGTGCCAGCAGCTGGGGGGGGGAGGACTACGAGCAGTACTTC. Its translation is CASSWGGEDYEQYF.